The rows below give T cell receptor beta chains drawn from one sample of a study of OX40 agonist ivuxolimab in advanced cancers. The method was immunoSEQ multiplex PCR; TCRdb's version includes in-frame clones alone and lacks a portion of them. This table holds around 62,000 clones, roughly nine tenths found once. The sample was CD4+ or CD8+ T cells sorted from blood, taken in a trial of the OX40 agonist ivuxolimab. Receptors originate from an adult with an advanced solid tumor such as melanoma, head and neck, liver or kidney cancer. CDR3s leave out the opening cysteine and the closing phenylalanine or tryptophan. Fields, in order: J gene, V gene, CDR3 protein.

>TRBJ1-2|TRBV19
ASSIGTGGYGYT
>TRBJ2-1|TRBV5-6
ASSWTSSYNEQF
>TRBJ2-2|TRBV10-1
ASSARGLGELF
>TRBJ2-3|TRBV6-5
ASSYTGGVQY
>TRBJ2-6|TRBV4-2
ASSQGGRGGSSGANVLT
>TRBJ2-7|TRBV19
ASSLPGSSGPYEQY
>TRBJ1-5|TRBV6-5
AISTSAVNQPQH
>TRBJ1-5|TRBV28
ASSTDNSNQPQH
>TRBJ2-1|TRBV14
ASSQDRGTRGNEQF
>TRBJ1-2|TRBV29-1
SVEGLGDYT
>TRBJ2-7|TRBV13
ASSQRTSGGYEQY
>TRBJ1-1|TRBV9
ASSENRVNTEAF
>TRBJ2-5|TRBV6-6
ASKRQETQY
>TRBJ2-2|TRBV6-5
ASRTSGGSTGELF
>NA|TRBV19
ASRAPNYEQY
>TRBJ2-6|TRBV10-1
ASSLCLIAQSRANVLT
>TRBJ2-6|TRBV29-1
SVEVPSGANVLT
>TRBJ2-7|TRBV2
ASGTNYEQY
>TRBJ2-1|TRBV7-9
ASSSSGVSYNEQF
>TRBJ1-4|TRBV7-8
ASSPGTGGGRNEKLF
>TRBJ2-7|TRBV21-1
ASSKALYRAWLSDEQY
>TRBJ2-3|TRBV7-9
ASSLLTSADTQY
>TRBJ2-2|TRBV7-7
ASSFYGAGTGELF
>TRBJ2-3|TRBV6-1
ASKEADGPRDTQY
>TRBJ1-5|TRBV6-1
ASSEASLGIYQPQH
>TRBJ2-1|TRBV7-2
ASSLISGRGANEQF
>TRBJ1-5|TRBV28
ASNIGPLPQH
>TRBJ1-1|TRBV19
ASSIGDRLNTEAF
>TRBJ2-5|TRBV4-1
ASSPLVGQGDETQY
>TRBJ2-1|TRBV5-4
ASSRGLAGGTSYNEQF
>TRBJ1-6|TRBV27
ASSLSQQGIWKSPLH
>TRBJ2-1|TRBV7-3
ASSLKGTVVTHNEQF
>TRBJ1-5|TRBV19
ASKDRDGHYSNQPQH
>TRBJ2-1|TRBV5-1
ASSLASSGSNEQF
>TRBJ2-7|TRBV5-6
ASSRQSSYEQY
>TRBJ1-2|TRBV10-3
AISESNSKRDYGYT
>TRBJ1-5|TRBV7-2
ASSLVRGIQPQH
>TRBJ2-7|TRBV7-9
ASSLRDYNYEQY
>TRBJ1-2|TRBV10-2
ASSEGGDLYGYT
>TRBJ2-3|TRBV27
ASSSIRLAGISTDTQY
>TRBJ2-7|TRBV6-1
ASSDAYEQY
>TRBJ2-7|TRBV27
ASTSGTGVEQY
>TRBJ2-7|TRBV6-6
ASRGPGSYEQY
>TRBJ1-1|TRBV6-5
ASIVERGTGTEAF
>TRBJ1-2|TRBV9
ASSSHAAAYGYT
>TRBJ1-1|TRBV7-8
ASSTLSQGGTEAF
>TRBJ2-7|TRBV18
ASSPIFTSGRAEEQY
>TRBJ2-5|TRBV15
ATSGWGKETQY
>TRBJ2-2|TRBV14
ASSQRHRSAGELF
>TRBJ1-1|TRBV11-2
ASSHSGPEAF
>TRBJ2-5|TRBV18
ASSSQGEETQY
>TRBJ2-2|TRBV5-4
ASSFWGSGELF
>TRBJ2-7|TRBV11-3
ASSSTGGEQY